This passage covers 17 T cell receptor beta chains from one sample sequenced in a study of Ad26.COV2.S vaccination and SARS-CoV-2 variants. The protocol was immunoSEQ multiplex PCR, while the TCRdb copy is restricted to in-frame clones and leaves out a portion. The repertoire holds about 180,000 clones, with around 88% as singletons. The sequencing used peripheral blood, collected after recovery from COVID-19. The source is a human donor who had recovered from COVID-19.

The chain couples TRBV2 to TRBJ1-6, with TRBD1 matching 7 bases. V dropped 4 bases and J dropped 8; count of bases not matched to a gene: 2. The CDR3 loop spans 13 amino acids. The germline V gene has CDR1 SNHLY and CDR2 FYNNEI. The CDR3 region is CASSGTGDSPLHF. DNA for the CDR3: TGTGCCAGCAGTGGAACAGGGGATTCACCCCTCCACTTT.

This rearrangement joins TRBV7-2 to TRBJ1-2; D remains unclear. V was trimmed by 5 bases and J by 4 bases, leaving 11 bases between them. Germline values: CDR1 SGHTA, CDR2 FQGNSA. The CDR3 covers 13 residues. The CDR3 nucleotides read TGTGCCAGCAGCGAGGTGCCGGTCTATGGCTACACCTTC. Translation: CASSEVPVYGYTF.

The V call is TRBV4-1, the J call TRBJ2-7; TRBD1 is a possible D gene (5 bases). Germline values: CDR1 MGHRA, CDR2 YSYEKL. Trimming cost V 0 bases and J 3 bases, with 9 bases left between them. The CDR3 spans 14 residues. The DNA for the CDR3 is TGCGCCAGCAGCCAAGAACAGGTACGCTACGAGCAGTACTTC. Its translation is CASSQEQVRYEQYF.

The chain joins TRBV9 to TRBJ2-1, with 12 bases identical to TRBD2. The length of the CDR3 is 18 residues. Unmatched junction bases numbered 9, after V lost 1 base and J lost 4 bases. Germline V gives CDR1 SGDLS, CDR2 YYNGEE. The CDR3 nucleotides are TGTGCCAGCAGCGTACAAGTCTCCGGGACTAGCGGGTACAATGAGCAGTTCTTC. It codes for CASSVQVSGTSGYNEQFF.

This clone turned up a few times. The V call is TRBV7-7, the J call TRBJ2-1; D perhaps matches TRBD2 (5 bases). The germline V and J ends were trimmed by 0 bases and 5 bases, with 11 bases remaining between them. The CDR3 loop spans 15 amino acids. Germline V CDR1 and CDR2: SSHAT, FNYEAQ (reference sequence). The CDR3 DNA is TGTGCCAGCAGCTTAGCATTCGGGAACAACAATGAGCAGTTCTTC. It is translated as CASSLAFGNNNEQFF.

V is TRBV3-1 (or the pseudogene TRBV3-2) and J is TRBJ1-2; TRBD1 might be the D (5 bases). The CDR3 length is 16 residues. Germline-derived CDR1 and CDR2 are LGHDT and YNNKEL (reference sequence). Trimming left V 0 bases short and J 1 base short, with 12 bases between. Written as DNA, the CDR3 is TGTGCCAGCAGCCAAGAAGGGACCTATGTTAACTATGGCTACACCTTC. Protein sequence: CASSQEGTYVNYGYTF.

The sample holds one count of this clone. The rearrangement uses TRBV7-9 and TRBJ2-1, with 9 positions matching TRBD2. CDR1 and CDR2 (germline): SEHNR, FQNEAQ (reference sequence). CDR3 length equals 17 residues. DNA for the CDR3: TGTGCTTCCTCCCAGGGGCTAGCGGGGTACCACCCCAATGAGCAGTTCTTC. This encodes CASSQGLAGYHPNEQFF.

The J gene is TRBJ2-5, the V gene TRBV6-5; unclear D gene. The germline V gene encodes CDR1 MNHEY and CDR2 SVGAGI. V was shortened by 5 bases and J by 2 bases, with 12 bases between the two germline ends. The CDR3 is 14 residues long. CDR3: CASSRMGRQETQYF. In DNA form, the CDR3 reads TGTGCCAGCAGTCGGATGGGTAGACAAGAGACCCAGTACTTC.

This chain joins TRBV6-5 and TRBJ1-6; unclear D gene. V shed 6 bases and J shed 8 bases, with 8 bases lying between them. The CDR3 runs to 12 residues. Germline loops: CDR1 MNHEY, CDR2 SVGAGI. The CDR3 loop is CASRTLYSPLHF. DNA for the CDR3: TGTGCCAGCAGGACCCTTTATTCACCCCTCCACTTT.

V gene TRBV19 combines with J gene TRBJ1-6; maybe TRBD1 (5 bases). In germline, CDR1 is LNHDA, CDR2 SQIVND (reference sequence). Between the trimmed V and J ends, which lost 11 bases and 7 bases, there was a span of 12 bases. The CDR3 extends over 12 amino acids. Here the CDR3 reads CAEGRRNSPLHF. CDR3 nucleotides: TGTGCCGAGGGGCGGCGCAATTCACCCCTCCACTTT.

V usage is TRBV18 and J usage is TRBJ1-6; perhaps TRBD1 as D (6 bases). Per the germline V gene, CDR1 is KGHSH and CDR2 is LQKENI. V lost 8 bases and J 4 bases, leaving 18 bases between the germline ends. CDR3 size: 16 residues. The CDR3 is CASHKGGALYNSPLHF. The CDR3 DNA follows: TGTGCCAGCCACAAGGGGGGGGCCCTATATAATTCACCCCTCCACTTT.

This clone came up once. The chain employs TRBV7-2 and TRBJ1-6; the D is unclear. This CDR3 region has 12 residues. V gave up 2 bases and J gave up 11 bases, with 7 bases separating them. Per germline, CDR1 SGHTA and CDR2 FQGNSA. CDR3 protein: CASSLLRTPLHF. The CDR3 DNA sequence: TGTGCCAGCAGCTTACTTCGGACACCCCTCCACTTT.

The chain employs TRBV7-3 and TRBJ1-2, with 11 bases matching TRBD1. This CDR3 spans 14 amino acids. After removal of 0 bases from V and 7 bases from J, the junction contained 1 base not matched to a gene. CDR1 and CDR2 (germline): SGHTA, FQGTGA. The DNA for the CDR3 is TGTGCCAGCAGCTTAACCGGGACAGGGGGTGGCTACACCTTC. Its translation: CASSLTGTGGGYTF.

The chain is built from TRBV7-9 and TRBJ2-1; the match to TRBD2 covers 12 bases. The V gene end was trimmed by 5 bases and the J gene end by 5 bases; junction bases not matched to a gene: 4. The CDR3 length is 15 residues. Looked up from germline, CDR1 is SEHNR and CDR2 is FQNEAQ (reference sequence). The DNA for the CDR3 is TGTGCCAGCAGCCCACTAGCGGGAGGCGACAATGAGCAGTTCTTC. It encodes CASSPLAGGDNEQFF.

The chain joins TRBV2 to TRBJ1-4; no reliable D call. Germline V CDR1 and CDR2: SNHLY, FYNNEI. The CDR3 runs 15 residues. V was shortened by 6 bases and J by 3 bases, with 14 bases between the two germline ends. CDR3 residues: CASRRSPASNEKLFF. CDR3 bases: TGTGCCAGCAGGCGAAGCCCAGCTTCTAATGAAAAACTGTTTTTT.

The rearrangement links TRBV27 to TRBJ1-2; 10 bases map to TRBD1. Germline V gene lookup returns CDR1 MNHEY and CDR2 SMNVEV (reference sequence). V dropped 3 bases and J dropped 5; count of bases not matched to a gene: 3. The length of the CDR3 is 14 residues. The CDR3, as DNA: TGTGCCAGCAGTTTCCAGGGACAGGGGTATGGCTACACCTTC. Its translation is CASSFQGQGYGYTF.

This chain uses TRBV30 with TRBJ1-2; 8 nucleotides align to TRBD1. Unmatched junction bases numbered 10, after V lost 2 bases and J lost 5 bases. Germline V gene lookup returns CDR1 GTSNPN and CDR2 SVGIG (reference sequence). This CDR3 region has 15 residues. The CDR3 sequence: CAWSPGTGLIYGYTF. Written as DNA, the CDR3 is TGTGCCTGGAGTCCCGGGACAGGATTGATATATGGCTACACCTTC. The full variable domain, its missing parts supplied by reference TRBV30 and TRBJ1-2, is SQTIHQWPATLVQPVGSPLSLECTVEGTSNPNLYWYRQAAGRGLQLLFYSVGIGQISSEVPQNLSASRPQDRQFILSSKKLLLSDSGFYLCAWSPGTGLIYGYTFGSGTRLTVV.